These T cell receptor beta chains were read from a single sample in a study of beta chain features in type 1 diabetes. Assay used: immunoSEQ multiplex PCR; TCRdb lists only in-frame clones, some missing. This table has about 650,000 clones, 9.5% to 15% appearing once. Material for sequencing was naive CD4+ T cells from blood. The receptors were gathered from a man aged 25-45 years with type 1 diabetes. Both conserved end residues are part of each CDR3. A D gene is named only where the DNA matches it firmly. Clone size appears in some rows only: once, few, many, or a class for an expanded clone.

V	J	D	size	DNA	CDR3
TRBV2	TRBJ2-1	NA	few	TGTGCCAGCAGTACCCGGGGCTCTGCCTACAATGAGCAGTTCTTC	CASSTRGSAYNEQFF
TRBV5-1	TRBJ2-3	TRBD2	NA	TGCGCCAGCAGCTTGGCTAGCGGGGGTTTCACGAGCACAGATACGCAGTATTTT	CASSLASGGFTSTDTQYF
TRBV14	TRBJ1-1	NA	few	TGTGCCAGCAGCCCCTGGGGGACGGTGAACACTGAAGCTTTCTTT	CASSPWGTVNTEAFF
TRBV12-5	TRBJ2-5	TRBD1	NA	TGTGCTAGTGGTGTTGGGACAGTAGAGACCCAGTACTTC	CASGVGTVETQYF
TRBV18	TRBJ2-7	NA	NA	TGTGCCAGCTCACCACCGGGACGAGTTACCTACGAGCAGTACTTC	CASSPPGRVTYEQYF
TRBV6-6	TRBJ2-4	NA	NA	TGTGCCAGCGAAGGGGCTGGAAAAAACATTCAGTACTTC	CASEGAGKNIQYF
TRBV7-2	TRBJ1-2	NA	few	TGTGCCAGCAGCTCAACAGCAGCCTTTTATGGCTACACCTTC	CASSSTAAFYGYTF
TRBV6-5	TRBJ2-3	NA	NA	TGTGCCAGCAGTTTCCGTATGGTGGGGGACACAGATACGCAGTATTTT	CASSFRMVGDTDTQYF
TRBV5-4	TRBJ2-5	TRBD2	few	TGTGCCAGCAGCCATCCCACTAGCGGGGGAGAGACCCAGTACTTC	CASSHPTSGGETQYF
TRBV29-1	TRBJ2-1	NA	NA	TGCAGCGTCTCCCAGCGGACTGAGCAGTTCTTC	CSVSQRTEQFF
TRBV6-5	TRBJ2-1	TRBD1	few	TGTGCCAGCAGTTACTCGAGGCAGGGGGCGAGGAATGAGCAGTTCTTC	CASSYSRQGARNEQFF
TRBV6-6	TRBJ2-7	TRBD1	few	TGTGCCAGCCGCGGACCCCTGGACAGGTCCTACGAGCAGTACTTC	CASRGPLDRSYEQYF
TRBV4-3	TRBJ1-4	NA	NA	TGCGCCAGCAGCCAAGATGCCGGACAGCATAATGAAAAACTGTTTTTT	CASSQDAGQHNEKLFF
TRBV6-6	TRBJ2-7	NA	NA	TGTGCCAGCAGTTACGGTGGCGGAGGATACTTC	CASSYGGGGYF
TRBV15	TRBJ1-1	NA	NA	TGTGCCACCAGCAGAGCAGGACCCCCGAACACTGAAGCTTTCTTT	CATSRAGPPNTEAFF
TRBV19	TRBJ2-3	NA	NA	TGTGCCACCCTAGGTCGGGACGGACGCACAGATACGCAGTATTTT	CATLGRDGRTDTQYF
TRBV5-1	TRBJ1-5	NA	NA	TGCGCCAGCAGCCCGACGGGGGACCGCAATCAGCCCCAGCATTTT	CASSPTGDRNQPQHF
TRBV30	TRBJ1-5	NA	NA	TGTGCCTGGAGTGTAAACAGCAATCAGCCCCAGCATTTT	CAWSVNSNQPQHF
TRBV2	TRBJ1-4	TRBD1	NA	TGTGCCAGCACCTTGGACAGGGGGACTAATGAAAAACTGTTTTTT	CASTLDRGTNEKLFF
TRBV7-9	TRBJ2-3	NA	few	TGTGCCAGCAGCCGAGACAGGATCAAGACAGATACGCAGTATTTT	CASSRDRIKTDTQYF
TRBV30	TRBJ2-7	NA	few	TGTGCCTGGGCAGGCTCCTACGAGCAGTACTTC	CAWAGSYEQYF
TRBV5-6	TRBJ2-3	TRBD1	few	TGTGCCAGCAGCTTGACCGCACAGGGGACAGATACGCAGTATTTT	CASSLTAQGTDTQYF
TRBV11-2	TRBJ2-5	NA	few	TGTGCCAGCAGCTTTAAAGGAGTCGAGACCCAGTACTTC	CASSFKGVETQYF
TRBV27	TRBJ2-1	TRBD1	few	TGTGCCAGCAGTTTACTGGACAGGGTACCGCGCGAGCAGTTCTTC	CASSLLDRVPREQFF
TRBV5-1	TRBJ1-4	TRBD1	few	TGCGCCAGCAGCCTCACAGGGGCGCTTAATGAAAAACTGTTTTTT	CASSLTGALNEKLFF
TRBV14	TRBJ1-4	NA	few	TGTGCCAGCAGCCCTCACACAGCCGAAAAACTGTTTTTT	CASSPHTAEKLFF
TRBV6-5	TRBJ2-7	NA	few	TGTGCCAGCAACCAACCCGGCTACGAGCAGTACTTC	CASNQPGYEQYF
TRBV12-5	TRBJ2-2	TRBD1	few	TGTGCTAGTGGCACCGGACAGGCGAACACCGGGGAGCTGTTTTTT	CASGTGQANTGELFF
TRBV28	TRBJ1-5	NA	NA	TGTGCCAGCAAGGCACAGAGAAATCAGCCCCAGCATTTT	CASKAQRNQPQHF
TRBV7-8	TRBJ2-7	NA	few	TGTGCCAGCAGCACGGAGCAGGCCGTTGCATCTTACGAGCAGTACTTC	CASSTEQAVASYEQYF
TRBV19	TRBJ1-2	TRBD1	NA	TGTGCCAGTAGTTCCCGGGACAGGGGCTATGGCTACACCTTC	CASSSRDRGYGYTF
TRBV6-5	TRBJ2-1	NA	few	TGTGCCAGCAGTTGGGTGGATGACAATGAGCAGTTCTTC	CASSWVDDNEQFF
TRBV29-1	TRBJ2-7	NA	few	TGCAGCGTTGCGGGGACCTACGAGCAGTACTTC	CSVAGTYEQYF
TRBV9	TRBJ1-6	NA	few	TGTGCCAGCAGCGTAGGAGGAAATTCACCCCTCCACTTT	CASSVGGNSPLHF
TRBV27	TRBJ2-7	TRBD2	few	TGTGCCAGCAGTCGGACTAGCCCTAATTCCGAGCAGTACTTC	CASSRTSPNSEQYF
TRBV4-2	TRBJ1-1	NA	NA	TGTGCCAGCAGCCAAGGAGACAGGAACACTGAAGCTTTCTTT	CASSQGDRNTEAFF
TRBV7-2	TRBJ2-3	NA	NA	TGTGCCAGCAGCTTAACAGCGGGCACAGATACGCAGTATTTT	CASSLTAGTDTQYF
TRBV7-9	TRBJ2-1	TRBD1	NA	TGTGCCAGCAGCTCACATCTGGACAGGGGGAGTATTCTCAATGAGCAGTTCTTC	CASSSHLDRGSILNEQFF
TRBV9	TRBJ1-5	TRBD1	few	TGTGCCAGCAGCGTGGGGGACAGATCCAATCAGCCCCAGCATTTT	CASSVGDRSNQPQHF
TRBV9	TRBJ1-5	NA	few	TGTGCCAGCAGCGCTACAGGGTCCAATCAGCCCCAGCATTTT	CASSATGSNQPQHF
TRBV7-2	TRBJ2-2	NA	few	TGTGCCAGCAGCTTAGGGACCAACACCGGGGAGCTGTTTTTT	CASSLGTNTGELFF
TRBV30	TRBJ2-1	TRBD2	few	TGTGCCTGGAGGGAAACGGGGGGGAACTACAATGAGCAGTTCTTC	CAWRETGGNYNEQFF
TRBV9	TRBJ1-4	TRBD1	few	TGTGCCAGCAGCGTGGGCCTCCGGGACAGCGGAGGTGAAAAACTGTTTTTT	CASSVGLRDSGGEKLFF
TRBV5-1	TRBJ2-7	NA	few	TGCGCCAGCAGCTTGGAGGTCAGGCTCAGCGAGCAGTACTTC	CASSLEVRLSEQYF
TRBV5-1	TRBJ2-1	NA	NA	TGCGCCAGCAGCTTGAACTGGGTTGAAGGCAATGAGCAGTTCTTC	CASSLNWVEGNEQFF
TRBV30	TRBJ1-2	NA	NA	TGTGCCTGGAGTATACTCTATGGCTACACCTTC	CAWSILYGYTF
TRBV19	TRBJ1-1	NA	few	TGTGCCACCCGCGGAGGGGTGAGCACTGAAGCTTTCTTT	CATRGGVSTEAFF
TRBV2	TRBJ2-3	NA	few	TGTGCCAGCAGTCAAACCCGGACTCCTTTTGGGGATACGCAGTATTTT	CASSQTRTPFGDTQYF
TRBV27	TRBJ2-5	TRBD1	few	TGTGCCAGCAGTTTGGGCAGGGGGAGAGAGACCCAGTACTTC	CASSLGRGRETQYF
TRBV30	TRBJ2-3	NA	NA	TGTGCCTGGAGTGTTTGGGGGGGCACAGATACGCAGTATTTT	CAWSVWGGTDTQYF
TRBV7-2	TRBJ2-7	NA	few	TGTGCCAGCAGCTTAAGGGGGGACTTCGAGCAGTACTTC	CASSLRGDFEQYF
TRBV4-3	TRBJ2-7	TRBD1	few	TGCGCCAGCAGCCAAGTCCGGACAGGGGGACCCCTATACGAGCAGTACTTC	CASSQVRTGGPLYEQYF
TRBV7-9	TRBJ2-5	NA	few	TGTGCCAGCAGAGACTCTCAAGAGACCCAGTACTTC	CASRDSQETQYF